Listed below are T cell receptor beta chains from one sample, sequenced in a study of T cell responses to AZD1222 COVID-19 vaccine. Assay used: immunoSEQ multiplex PCR; TCRdb lists only in-frame clones, some missing. The profile covers some 140,000 clones, with 80% to 90% appearing a single time and roughly 5.8% taken by the ten largest. The specimen was peripheral blood, collected on day 0 of MenACWY control vaccination. All receptors derive from an adult in good health. The CDR3 runs from the conserved cysteine through the conserved F or W. A D gene is named only where the DNA matches it firmly. Rows may omit the clone size; those that give it use once, few, many or a size class.

. . TRBJ2-1 TRBV6-2/TRBV6-3 CASSYSSFGRPTNEQFF TGTGCCAGCAGTTACTCGAGTTTTGGGCGTCCGACAAATGAGCAGTTCTTC
. TRBD2 TRBJ2-2 TRBV3-1/TRBV3-2 CASSPTTGGPLTGELFF TGTGCCAGCAGCCCTACTACGGGGGGGCCTCTCACCGGGGAGCTGTTTTTT
. TRBD1 TRBJ1-6 TRBV3-1/TRBV3-2 CASSRQGTGHNNSPLHF TGTGCCAGCAGCCGCCAGGGGACAGGACATAATAATTCACCCCTCCACTTT
. . TRBJ1-5 TRBV3-1/TRBV3-2 CASSPTPQHF TGTGCCAGCAGCCCCACGCCCCAGCATTTT
. . TRBJ1-1 TRBV21-1 CAREENTEAFF TGTGCCAGGGAGGAGAACACTGAAGCTTTCTTT
once TRBD1 TRBJ1-5 TRBV4-1 CASSGDRSNQPQHF TGCGCCAGCAGCGGGGACAGAAGCAATCAGCCCCAGCATTTT
. . TRBJ1-5 TRBV6-2/TRBV6-3 CASSLWDGRNQPQHF TGTGCCAGCAGTTTATGGGACGGCCGCAATCAGCCCCAGCATTTT
. . TRBJ2-5 TRBV29-1 CSVGEGRKRLETQYF TGCAGCGTTGGAGAGGGGCGCAAAAGGTTGGAGACCCAGTACTTC
. TRBD2 TRBJ2-7 TRBV4-3 CASSPTSGGGYEQYF TGCGCCAGCAGCCCCACTAGCGGGGGGGGCTACGAGCAGTACTTC
. . TRBJ2-7 TRBV5-5 CASRADYEQYF TGTGCCAGCAGGGCAGACTACGAGCAGTACTTC
. TRBD2 TRBJ2-3 TRBV7-2 CASSLAQRGDTQYF TGTGCCAGCAGCTTGGCCCAGCGGGGTGATACGCAGTATTTT
. . TRBJ1-2 TRBV6-2/TRBV6-3 CASSPGQLYGYTF TGTGCCAGCAGCCCAGGACAGCTCTATGGCTACACCTTC
. . TRBJ1-2 TRBV10-3 CAITGGESQYGYTF TGTGCCATCACCGGCGGGGAGAGCCAATATGGCTACACCTTC
. . TRBJ2-1 TRBV4-2 CASSQDPRAGSYNEQFF TGTGCCAGCAGCCAAGATCCTAGGGCAGGGTCCTACAATGAGCAGTTCTTC
. TRBD1 TRBJ1-2 TRBV3-1/TRBV3-2 CASSQMLTGEGYTF TGTGCCAGCAGCCAGATGCTGACAGGGGAAGGCTACACCTTC
. . TRBJ1-4 TRBV2 CASKREDRPYEKLFF TGTGCCAGCAAGAGAGAAGACAGGCCATATGAAAAACTGTTTTTT
. . TRBJ2-1 TRBV15 CATSRELVSGFNEQFF TGTGCCACCAGCAGAGAACTAGTCTCTGGGTTCAATGAGCAGTTCTTC
. TRBD1 TRBJ2-7 TRBV9 CASSVGQGANSYEQYF TGTGCCAGCAGCGTAGGACAGGGGGCTAACTCCTACGAGCAGTACTTC
. . TRBJ1-1 TRBV18 CASSSQGLGTTEAFF TGTGCCAGCTCTTCTCAGGGGTTAGGGACCACTGAAGCTTTCTTT
. . TRBJ2-1 TRBV9 CASSPVGGEQFF TGTGCCAGCAGCCCCGTGGGTGGAGAGCAGTTCTTC
. . TRBJ2-1 TRBV11-1 CASSFEGHNEQFF TGTGCCAGCAGCTTCGAGGGACACAATGAGCAGTTCTTC
few . TRBJ1-1 TRBV27 CASSPTGGKRAEAFF TGTGCCAGCAGCCCGACCGGGGGAAAAAGGGCTGAAGCTTTCTTT
once . TRBJ1-1 TRBV5-1 CASSLDPGSTEAFF TGCGCCAGCAGCTTGGACCCCGGGAGCACTGAAGCTTTCTTT
. . TRBJ1-2 TRBV28 CASSAGRPNYGYTF TGTGCCAGCAGTGCCGGACGACCTAACTATGGCTACACCTTC
. . TRBJ1-2 TRBV4-1 CASSFQPTAAYGYTF TGCGCCAGCAGCTTTCAACCGACAGCTGCCTATGGCTACACCTTC
once . TRBJ2-5 TRBV5-6 CASSLGTPEAQYF TGTGCCAGCAGCCTCGGGACTCCAGAGGCCCAGTACTTC
. . TRBJ1-2 TRBV28 CASSDAGERHYGYTF TGTGCCAGCAGTGACGCGGGGGAGCGGCACTATGGCTACACCTTC
few . TRBJ1-1 TRBV29-1 CSSLFVEGAFF TGCAGCTCCTTGTTCGTGGAGGGGGCTTTCTTT
. TRBD1 TRBJ1-1 TRBV11-3 CASSFRQGARTEAFF TGTGCCAGCAGCTTTAGACAGGGGGCGCGGACTGAAGCTTTCTTT
. TRBD2 TRBJ2-1 TRBV11-3 CASGREYEQFF TGTGCCAGCGGGCGGGAGTACGAGCAGTTCTTC
. . TRBJ1-2 TRBV20-1 CSAARWRYTF TGCAGTGCTGCCCGGTGGCGCTACACCTTC
. . TRBJ2-3 TRBV15 CATSRERWDTQYF TGTGCCACCAGCAGAGAGAGGTGGGATACGCAGTATTTT
. . TRBJ2-4 TRBV2 CASSDRLLAKNIQYF TGTGCCAGCAGTGATAGGCTGTTAGCCAAAAACATTCAGTACTTC
once . TRBJ2-4 TRBV21-1 CASGPMLGVAKNIQYF TGTGCCAGCGGGCCCATGCTAGGGGTAGCCAAAAACATTCAGTACTTC
once TRBD1 TRBJ1-2 TRBV27 CASRRPGQGSYGYTF TGTGCCAGCAGGAGACCGGGACAGGGATCGTATGGCTACACCTTC
. . TRBJ2-1 TRBV19 CASSHGGMGYNEQFF TGTGCCAGTAGCCATGGGGGGATGGGCTACAATGAGCAGTTCTTC
. . TRBJ1-2 TRBV30 CAWSYGVNYGYTF TGTGCCTGGAGTTACGGGGTAAACTATGGCTACACCTTC
. . TRBJ2-7 TRBV3-1/TRBV3-2 CASGGTSSYEQYF TGTGCCAGCGGCGGGACAAGCTCCTACGAGCAGTACTTC
few . TRBJ2-3 TRBV5-6 CASSLQDFSTDTQYF TGTGCCAGCAGCCTACAGGACTTTAGCACAGATACGCAGTATTTT
. . TRBJ2-5 TRBV5-1 CASSLGGSALWAETQYF TGCGCCAGCAGCTTGGGAGGGTCGGCCCTATGGGCAGAGACCCAGTACTTC
. . TRBJ2-1 TRBV6-5 CASSLPRAGYNEQFF TGTGCCAGCAGTCTTCCTAGGGCCGGCTACAATGAGCAGTTCTTC
once . TRBJ1-1 TRBV11-3 CASSFGWVNTEAFF TGTGCCAGCAGCTTCGGGTGGGTGAACACTGAAGCTTTCTTT
. . TRBJ1-3 TRBV5-5 CASSLFLDTIYF TGTGCCAGCAGCTTGTTCCTTGACACCATATATTTT
. TRBD1 TRBJ1-1 TRBV12-3/TRBV12-4 CASRLTGYTEAFF TGTGCCAGCAGATTGACAGGGTATACTGAAGCTTTCTTT
. TRBD1 TRBJ1-2 TRBV19 CASSINRGGSTGYTF TGTGCCAGTAGTATTAACAGGGGTGGGTCGACTGGCTACACCTTC
. . TRBJ2-1 TRBV5-4 CASSLEGGDGNEQFF TGTGCCAGCAGCTTGGAGGGGGGGGACGGAAATGAGCAGTTCTTC
once . TRBJ2-5 TRBV5-6 CASSGYYGETQYF TGTGCCAGCAGCGGCTACTACGGAGAGACCCAGTACTTC
once . TRBJ1-3 TRBV3-1/TRBV3-2 CASSHPASSGNTIYF TGTGCCAGCAGCCACCCAGCGAGCTCTGGAAACACCATATATTTT
once TRBD1 TRBJ2-3 TRBV6-5 CASRNRGADTQYF TGTGCCAGCAGGAACAGGGGGGCAGATACGCAGTATTTT
few TRBD1 TRBJ1-2 TRBV4-3 CASSQEPGQANYGYTF TGCGCCAGCAGCCAAGAACCGGGACAGGCTAACTATGGCTACACCTTC
few . TRBJ1-1 TRBV20-1 CSATDGTEAFF TGCAGTGCTACTGATGGCACTGAAGCTTTCTTT
few . TRBJ2-7 TRBV10-3 CAISAPKYKGGASSYEQYF TGTGCCATCAGTGCCCCGAAATACAAAGGGGGGGCGAGCTCCTACGAGCAGTACTTC